These T cell receptor beta chains were read from a single sample in a study of blood T cell repertoires in COVID-19. Using immunoSEQ multiplex PCR, the repertoire was profiled, and TCRdb retains in-frame clones only, with some absent. Of approximately 300,000 clones detected, approximately 89% appear once; the ten largest clones hold over 1.5%. The sample consisted of peripheral blood. The source is a woman aged 30 to 39 with COVID-19, enrolled during active disease. CDR3s leave out the opening cysteine and the closing phenylalanine or tryptophan. The order of the fields is V gene, CDR3 length, CDR3 protein.

>TRBV5-4|12
ASTGTTGPGELF
>TRBV7-2|11
ASSRLSGNTIY
>TRBV10-3|12
AIRQGADQEGQY
>TRBV18|17
ASSPRVVLFFRSYNEQF
>TRBV4-1|13
ASMSQGTGTGELF
>TRBV6-2/TRBV6-3|14
ASSTPWNRGETEAF
>TRBV11-2|11
ASSFQIRYEQY
>TRBV7-9|11
ASSFGTGEVAF
>TRBV6-1|14
ASRESTGGANQPQH
>TRBV2|13
ASSGVRPGSSPLH
>TRBV4-1|13
ASSQEGLLRGEQY
>TRBV7-9|11
ASSSDRGAEAF
>TRBV15|15
ATSGWGKQGENYGYT
>TRBV6-2/TRBV6-3|13
ASSYSVALPYEQY
>TRBV4-1|14
ASSHQLGQGTTEAF
>TRBV15|13
ATSREGQANEKLF
>TRBV19|14
ASSIITSGVPGELF
>TRBV6-2/TRBV6-3|11
ASSVEAGTEAF
>TRBV2|15
ASSDSGTRSGANVLT
>TRBV2|12
ASKKAGSSYEQY
>TRBV19|12
ASIRTGYTGELF
>TRBV7-9|13
ASSIRQGGEDTQY
>TRBV24-1|12
ATSDTTGNYGYT
>TRBV28|11
ATEDRNNEKLF
>TRBV5-8|14
ASSGPGQGVSQPQH
>TRBV6-1|11
ASSEYKNTEAF
>TRBV19|11
ATATGPNEKLF
>TRBV4-2|12
ASSLSGGSYEQY
>TRBV9|16
ASSHPQELAGTTDTQY
>TRBV6-5|13
ASRPLGTGHTEAF
>TRBV2|13
ASRLQGSRTEKLF
>TRBV20-1|10
SASTGANVLT
>TRBV19|9
ASRGLTEAF
>TRBV7-2|13
ASSWGTSGEETQY
>TRBV7-9|14
ASSMRQALSTDTQY
>TRBV14|12
ASSQLGLNTEAF
>TRBV9|17
ASSPHPDGTSGGASEQF